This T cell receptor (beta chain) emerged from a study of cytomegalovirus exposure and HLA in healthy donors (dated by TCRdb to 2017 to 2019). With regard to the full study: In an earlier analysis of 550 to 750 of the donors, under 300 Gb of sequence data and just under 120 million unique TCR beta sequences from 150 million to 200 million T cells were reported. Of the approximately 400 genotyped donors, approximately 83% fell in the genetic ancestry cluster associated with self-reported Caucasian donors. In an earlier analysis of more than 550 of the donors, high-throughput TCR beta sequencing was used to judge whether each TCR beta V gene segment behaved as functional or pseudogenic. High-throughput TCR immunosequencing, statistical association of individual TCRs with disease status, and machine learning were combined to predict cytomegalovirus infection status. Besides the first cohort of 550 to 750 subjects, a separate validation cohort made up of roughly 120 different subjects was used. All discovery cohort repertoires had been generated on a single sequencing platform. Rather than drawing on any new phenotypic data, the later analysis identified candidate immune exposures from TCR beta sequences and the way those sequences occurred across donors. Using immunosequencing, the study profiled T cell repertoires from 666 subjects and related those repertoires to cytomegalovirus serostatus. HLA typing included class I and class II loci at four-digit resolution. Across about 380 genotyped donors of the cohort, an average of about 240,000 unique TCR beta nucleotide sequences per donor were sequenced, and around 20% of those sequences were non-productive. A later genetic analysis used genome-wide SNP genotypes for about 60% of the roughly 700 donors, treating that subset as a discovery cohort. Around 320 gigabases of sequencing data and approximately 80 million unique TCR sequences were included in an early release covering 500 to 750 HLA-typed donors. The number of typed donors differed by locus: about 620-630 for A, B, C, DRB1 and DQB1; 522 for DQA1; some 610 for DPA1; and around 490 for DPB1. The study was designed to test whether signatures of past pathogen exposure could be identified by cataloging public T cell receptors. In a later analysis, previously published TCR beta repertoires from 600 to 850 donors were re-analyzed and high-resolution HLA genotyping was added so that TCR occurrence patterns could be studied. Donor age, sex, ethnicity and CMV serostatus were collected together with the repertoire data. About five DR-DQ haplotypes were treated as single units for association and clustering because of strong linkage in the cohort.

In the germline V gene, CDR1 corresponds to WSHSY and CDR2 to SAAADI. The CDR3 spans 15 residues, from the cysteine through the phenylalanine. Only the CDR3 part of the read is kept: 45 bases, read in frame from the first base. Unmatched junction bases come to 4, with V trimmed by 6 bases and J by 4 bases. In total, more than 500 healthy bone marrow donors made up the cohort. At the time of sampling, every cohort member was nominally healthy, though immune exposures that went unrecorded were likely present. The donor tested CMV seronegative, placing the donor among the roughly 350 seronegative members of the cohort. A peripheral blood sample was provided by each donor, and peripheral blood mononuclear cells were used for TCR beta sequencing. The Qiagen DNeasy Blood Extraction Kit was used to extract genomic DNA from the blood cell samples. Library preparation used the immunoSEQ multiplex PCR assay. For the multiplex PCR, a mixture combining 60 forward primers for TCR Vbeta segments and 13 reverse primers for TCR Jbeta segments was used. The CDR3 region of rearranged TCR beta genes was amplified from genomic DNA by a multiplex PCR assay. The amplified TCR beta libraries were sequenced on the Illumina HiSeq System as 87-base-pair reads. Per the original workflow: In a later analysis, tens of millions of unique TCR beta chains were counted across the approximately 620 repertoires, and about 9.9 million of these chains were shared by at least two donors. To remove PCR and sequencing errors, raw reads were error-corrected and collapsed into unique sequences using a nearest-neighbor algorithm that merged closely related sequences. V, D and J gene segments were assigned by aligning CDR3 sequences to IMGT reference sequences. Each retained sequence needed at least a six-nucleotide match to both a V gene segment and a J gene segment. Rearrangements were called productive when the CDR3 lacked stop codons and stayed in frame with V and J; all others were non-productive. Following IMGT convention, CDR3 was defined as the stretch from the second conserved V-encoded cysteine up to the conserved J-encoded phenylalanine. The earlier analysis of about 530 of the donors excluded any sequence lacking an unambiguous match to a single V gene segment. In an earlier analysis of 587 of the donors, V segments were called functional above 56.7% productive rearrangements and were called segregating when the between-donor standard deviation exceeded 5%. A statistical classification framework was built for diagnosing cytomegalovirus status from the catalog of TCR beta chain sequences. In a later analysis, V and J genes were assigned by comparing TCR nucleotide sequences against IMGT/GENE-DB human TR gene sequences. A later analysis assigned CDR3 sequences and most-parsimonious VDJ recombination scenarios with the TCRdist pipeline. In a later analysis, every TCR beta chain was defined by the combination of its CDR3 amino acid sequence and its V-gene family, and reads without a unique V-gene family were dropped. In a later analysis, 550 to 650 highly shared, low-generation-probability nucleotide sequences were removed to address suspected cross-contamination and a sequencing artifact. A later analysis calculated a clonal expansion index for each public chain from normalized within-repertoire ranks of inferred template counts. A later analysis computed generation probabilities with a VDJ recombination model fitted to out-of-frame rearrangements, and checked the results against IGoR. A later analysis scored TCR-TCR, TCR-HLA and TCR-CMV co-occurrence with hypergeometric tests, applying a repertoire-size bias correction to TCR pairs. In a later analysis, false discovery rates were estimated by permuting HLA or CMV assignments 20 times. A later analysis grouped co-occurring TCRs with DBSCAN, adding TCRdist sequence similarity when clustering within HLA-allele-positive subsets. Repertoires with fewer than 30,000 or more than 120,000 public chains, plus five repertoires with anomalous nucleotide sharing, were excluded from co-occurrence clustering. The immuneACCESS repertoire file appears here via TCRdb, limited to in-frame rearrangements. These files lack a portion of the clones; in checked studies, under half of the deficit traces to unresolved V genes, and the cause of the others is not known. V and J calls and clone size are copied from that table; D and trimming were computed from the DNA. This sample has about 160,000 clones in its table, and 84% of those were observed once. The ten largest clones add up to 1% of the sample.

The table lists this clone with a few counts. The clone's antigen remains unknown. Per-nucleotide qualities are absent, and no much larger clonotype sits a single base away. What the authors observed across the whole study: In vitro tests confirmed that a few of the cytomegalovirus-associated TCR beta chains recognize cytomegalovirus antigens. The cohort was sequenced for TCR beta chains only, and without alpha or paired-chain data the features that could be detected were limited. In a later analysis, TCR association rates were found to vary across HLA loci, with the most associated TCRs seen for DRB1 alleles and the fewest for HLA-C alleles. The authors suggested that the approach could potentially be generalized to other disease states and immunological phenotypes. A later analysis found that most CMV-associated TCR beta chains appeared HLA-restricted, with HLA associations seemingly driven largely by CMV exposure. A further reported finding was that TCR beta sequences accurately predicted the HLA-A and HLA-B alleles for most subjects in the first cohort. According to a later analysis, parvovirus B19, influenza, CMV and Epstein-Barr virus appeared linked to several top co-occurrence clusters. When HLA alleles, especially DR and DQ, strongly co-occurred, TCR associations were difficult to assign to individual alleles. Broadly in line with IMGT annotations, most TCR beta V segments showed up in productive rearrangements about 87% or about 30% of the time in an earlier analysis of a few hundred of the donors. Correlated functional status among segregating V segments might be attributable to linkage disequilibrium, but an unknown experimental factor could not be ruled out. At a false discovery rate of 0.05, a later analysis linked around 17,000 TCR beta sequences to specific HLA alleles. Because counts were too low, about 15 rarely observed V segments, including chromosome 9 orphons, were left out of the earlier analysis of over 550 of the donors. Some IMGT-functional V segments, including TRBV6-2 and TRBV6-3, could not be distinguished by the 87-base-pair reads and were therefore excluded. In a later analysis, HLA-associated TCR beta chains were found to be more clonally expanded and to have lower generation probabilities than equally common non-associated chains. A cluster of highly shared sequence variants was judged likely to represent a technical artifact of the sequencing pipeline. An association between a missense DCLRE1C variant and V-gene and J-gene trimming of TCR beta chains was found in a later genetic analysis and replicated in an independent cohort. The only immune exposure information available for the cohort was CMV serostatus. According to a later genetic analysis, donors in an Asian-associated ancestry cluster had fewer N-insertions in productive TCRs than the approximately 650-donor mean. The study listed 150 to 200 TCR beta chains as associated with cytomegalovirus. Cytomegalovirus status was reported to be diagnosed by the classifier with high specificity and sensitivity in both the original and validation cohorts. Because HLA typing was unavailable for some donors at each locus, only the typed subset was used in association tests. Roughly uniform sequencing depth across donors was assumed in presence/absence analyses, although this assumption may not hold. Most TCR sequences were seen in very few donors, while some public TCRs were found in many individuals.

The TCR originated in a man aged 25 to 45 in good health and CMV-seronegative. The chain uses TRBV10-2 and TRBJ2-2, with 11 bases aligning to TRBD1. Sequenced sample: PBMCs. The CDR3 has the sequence CASRGTGGITGELFF. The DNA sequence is TGCGCCAGCAGAGGGACAGGGGGGATCACCGGGGAGCTGTTTTTT.